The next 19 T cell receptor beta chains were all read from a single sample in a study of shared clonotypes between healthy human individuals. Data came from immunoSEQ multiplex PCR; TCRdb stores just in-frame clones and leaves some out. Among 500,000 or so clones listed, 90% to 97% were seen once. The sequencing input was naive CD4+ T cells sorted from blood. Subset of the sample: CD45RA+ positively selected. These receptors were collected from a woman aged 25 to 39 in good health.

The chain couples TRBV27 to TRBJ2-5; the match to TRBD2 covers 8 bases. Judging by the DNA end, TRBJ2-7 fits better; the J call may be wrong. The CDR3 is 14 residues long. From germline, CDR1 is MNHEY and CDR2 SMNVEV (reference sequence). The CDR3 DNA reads TGTGCCAGCAGGAAGCGGGAGTCGGCCTACGAGCAGTACTTC. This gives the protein CASRKRESAYEQYF.

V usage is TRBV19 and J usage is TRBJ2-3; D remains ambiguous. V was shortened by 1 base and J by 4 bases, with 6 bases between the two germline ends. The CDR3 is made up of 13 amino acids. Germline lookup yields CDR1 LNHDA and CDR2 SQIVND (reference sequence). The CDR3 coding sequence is TGTGCCAGTAGTATAGGGATCCCAGATACGCAGTATTTT. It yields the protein CASSIGIPDTQYF. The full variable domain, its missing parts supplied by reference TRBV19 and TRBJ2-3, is DGGITQSPKYLFRKEGQNVTLSCEQNLNHDAMYWYRQDPGQGLRLIYYSQIVNDFQKGDIAEGYSVSREKKESFPLTVTSAQKNPTAFYLCASSIGIPDTQYFGPGTRLTVL.

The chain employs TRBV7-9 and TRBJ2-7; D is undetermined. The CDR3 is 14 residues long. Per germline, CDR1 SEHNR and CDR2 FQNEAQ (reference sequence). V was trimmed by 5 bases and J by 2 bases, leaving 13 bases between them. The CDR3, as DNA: TGTGCCAGCAGCCCTCGCGCGGTCCCCTACGAGCAGTACTTC. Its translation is CASSPRAVPYEQYF.

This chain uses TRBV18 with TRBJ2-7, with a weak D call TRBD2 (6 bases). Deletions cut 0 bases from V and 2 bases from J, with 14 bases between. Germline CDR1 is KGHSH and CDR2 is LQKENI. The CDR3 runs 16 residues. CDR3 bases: TGTGCCAGCTCACCACCTTTGGGGCAGCGGGCCTACGAGCAGTACTTC. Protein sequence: CASSPPLGQRAYEQYF. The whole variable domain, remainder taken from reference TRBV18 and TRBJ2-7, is NAGVMQNPRHLVRRRGQEARLRCSPMKGHSHVYWYRQLPEEGLKFMVYLQKENIIDESGMPKERFSAEFPKEGPSILRIQQVVRGDSAAYFCASSPPLGQRAYEQYFGPGTRLTVT.

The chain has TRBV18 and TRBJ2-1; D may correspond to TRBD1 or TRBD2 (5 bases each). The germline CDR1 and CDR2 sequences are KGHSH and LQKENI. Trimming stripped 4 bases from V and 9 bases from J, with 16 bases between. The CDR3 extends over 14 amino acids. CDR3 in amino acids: CASSLSESGTEQFF. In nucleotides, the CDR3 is TGTGCCAGCTCACTATCGGAATCCGGGACTGAGCAGTTCTTC.

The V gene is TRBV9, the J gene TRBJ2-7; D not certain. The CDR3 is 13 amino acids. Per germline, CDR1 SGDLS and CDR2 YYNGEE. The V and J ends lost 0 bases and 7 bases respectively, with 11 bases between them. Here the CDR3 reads CASSVVSAGEQYF. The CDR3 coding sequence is TGTGCCAGCAGCGTAGTATCTGCCGGGGAGCAGTACTTC.

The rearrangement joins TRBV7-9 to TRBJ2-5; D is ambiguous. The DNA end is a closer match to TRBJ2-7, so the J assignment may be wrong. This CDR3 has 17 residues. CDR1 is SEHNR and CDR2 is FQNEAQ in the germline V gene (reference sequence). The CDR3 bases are TGTGCCAGCAGCTTAGACGGTTCGAGTAGGCCGATATACGAGCAGTACTTC. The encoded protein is CASSLDGSSRPIYEQYF.

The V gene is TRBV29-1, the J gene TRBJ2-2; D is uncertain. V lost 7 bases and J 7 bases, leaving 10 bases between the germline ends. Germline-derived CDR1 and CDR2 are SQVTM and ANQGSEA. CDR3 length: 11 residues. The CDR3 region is CSGLILGELFF. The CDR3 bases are TGCAGCGGGCTAATTCTCGGGGAGCTGTTTTTT.

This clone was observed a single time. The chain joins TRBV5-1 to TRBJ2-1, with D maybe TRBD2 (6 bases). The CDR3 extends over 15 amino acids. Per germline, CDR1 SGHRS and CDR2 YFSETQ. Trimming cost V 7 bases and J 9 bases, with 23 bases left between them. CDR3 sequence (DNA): TGCGCCAGCGTGCCGAGTCGGCGGGATACAGGTGAGCAGTTCTTC. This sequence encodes CASVPSRRDTGEQFF.

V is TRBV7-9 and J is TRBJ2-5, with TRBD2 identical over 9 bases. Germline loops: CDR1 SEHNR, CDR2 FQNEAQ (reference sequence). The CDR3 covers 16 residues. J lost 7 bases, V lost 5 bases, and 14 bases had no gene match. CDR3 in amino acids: CASSPTLGGRAGTQYF. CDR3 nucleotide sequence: TGTGCCAGCAGCCCAACACTGGGCGGGAGGGCCGGGACCCAGTACTTC.

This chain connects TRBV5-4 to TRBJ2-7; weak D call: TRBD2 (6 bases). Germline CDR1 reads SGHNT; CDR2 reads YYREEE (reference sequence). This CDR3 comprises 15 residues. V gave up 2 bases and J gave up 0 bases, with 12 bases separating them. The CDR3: CASSFPSASSYEQYF. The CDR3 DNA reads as TGTGCCAGCAGCTTTCCTAGCGCCAGCTCCTACGAGCAGTACTTC.

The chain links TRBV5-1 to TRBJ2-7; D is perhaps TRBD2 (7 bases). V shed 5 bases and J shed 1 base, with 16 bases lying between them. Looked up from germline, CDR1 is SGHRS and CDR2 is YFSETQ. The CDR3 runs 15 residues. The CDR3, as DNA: TGCGCCAGCAGAAGGGGGGGGGCTGAGTCCTACGAGCAGTACTTC. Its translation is CASRRGGAESYEQYF.

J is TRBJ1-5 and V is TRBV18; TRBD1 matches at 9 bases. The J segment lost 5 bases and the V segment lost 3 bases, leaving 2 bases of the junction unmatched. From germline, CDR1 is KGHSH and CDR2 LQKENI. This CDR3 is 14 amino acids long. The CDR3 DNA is TGTGCCAGCTCACCCGGGACAGGGTATCAGCCCCAGCATTTT. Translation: CASSPGTGYQPQHF.

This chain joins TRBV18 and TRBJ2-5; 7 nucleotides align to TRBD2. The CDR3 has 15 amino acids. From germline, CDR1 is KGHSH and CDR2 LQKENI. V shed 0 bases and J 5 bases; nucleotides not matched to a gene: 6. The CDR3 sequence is CASSPPSQGGETQYF. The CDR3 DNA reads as TGTGCCAGCTCACCACCGAGCCAGGGAGGGGAGACCCAGTACTTC.

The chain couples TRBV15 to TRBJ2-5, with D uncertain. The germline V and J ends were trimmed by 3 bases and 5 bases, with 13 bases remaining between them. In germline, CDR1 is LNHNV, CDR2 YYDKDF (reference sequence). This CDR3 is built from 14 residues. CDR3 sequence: CATSRTIPGETQYF. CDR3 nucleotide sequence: TGTGCCACCAGCAGGACGATCCCCGGGGAGACCCAGTACTTC.

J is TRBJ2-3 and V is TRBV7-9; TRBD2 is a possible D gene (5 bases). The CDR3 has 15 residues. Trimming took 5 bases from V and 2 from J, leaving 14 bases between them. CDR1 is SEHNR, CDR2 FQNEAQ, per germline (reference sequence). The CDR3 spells CASSPSGRDTDTQYF. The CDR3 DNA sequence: TGTGCCAGCAGCCCCAGCGGACGGGACACAGATACGCAGTATTTT.

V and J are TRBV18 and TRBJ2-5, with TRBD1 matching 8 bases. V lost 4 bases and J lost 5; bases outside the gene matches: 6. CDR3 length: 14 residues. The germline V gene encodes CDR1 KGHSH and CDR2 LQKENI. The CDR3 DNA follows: TGTGCCAGCTCACTTACAGGGGGTCCTGAGACCCAGTACTTC. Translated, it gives CASSLTGGPETQYF.

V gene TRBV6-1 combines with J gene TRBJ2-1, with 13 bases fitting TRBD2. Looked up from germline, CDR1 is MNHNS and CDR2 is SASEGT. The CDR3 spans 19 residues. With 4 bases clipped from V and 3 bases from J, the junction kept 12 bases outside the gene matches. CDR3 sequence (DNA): TGTGCCAGCAGTGTTCCGGGACTAGCGGGGAGAGGGTTCTACAATGAGCAGTTCTTC. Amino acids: CASSVPGLAGRGFYNEQFF.

The CDR3 bases are TGCGCCAGCATTAAGGACACGAAAAATGAAAAACTGTTTTTT. This gives the protein CASIKDTKNEKLFF. The rearrangement uses TRBV10-1 and TRBJ1-4, with D perhaps TRBD1 (5 bases). Trimming removed 7 bases at V and 5 bases at J, with 14 bases between. CDR3 length equals 14 residues. In germline, CDR1 is WNHNN, CDR2 SYGVQD (reference sequence).